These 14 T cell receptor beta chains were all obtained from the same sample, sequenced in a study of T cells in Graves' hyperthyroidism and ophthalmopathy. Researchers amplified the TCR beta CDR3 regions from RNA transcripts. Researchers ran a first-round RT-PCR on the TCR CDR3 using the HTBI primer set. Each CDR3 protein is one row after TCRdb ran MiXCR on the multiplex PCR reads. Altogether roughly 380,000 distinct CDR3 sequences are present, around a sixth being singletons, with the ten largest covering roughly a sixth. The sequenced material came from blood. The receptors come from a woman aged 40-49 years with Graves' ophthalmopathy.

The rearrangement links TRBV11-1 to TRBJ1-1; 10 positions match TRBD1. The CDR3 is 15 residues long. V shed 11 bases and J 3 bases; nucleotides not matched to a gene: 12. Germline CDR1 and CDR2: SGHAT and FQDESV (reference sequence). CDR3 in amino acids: CASGRGQGSDTEAFF. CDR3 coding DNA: TGTGCCTCCGGGAGGGGACAGGGGTCCGACACTGAAGCTTTCTTT.

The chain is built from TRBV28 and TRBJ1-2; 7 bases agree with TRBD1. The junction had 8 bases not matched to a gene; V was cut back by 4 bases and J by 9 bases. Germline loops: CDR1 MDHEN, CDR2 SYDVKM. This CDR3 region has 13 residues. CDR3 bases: TGTGCCAGCAGTTATAGGACAGGATATAGCTACACCTTC. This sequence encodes CASSYRTGYSYTF.

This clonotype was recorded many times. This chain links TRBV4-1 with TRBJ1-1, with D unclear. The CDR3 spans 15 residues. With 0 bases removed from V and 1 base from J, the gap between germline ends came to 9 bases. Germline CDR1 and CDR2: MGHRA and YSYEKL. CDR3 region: CASSQEATPNTEAFF. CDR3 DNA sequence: TGCGCCAGCAGCCAAGAGGCAACACCGAACACTGAAGCTTTCTTT.

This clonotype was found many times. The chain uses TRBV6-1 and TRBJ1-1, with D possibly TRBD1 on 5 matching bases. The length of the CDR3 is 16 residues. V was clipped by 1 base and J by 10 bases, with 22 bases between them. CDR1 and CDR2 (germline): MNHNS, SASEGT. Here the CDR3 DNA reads TGTGCCAGCAGTGAAGGTCTTGGGGCCTTCGGGTTTCGAGCTTTCTTT. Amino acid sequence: CASSEGLGAFGFRAFF.

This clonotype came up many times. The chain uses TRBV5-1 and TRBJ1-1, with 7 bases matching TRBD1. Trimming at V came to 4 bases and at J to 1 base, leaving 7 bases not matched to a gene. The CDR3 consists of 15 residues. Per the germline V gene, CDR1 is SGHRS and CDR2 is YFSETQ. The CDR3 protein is CASSPHGQANTEAFF. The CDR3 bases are TGCGCCAGCAGCCCCCATGGACAGGCGAACACTGAAGCTTTCTTT.

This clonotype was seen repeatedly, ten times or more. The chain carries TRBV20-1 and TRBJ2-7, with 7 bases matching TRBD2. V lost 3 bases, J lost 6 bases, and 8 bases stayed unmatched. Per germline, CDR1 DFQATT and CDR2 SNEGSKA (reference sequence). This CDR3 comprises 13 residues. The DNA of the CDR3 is TGCAGTGCTAGCGCGGGGGAGGGTGGCGAGCAGTACTTC. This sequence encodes CSASAGEGGEQYF.

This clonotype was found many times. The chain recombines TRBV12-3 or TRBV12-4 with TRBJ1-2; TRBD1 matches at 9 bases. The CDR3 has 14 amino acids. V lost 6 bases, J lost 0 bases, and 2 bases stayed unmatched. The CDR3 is CASSRDRANYGYTF. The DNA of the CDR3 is TGTGCCAGCAGCCGGGACAGGGCTAACTATGGCTACACCTTC.

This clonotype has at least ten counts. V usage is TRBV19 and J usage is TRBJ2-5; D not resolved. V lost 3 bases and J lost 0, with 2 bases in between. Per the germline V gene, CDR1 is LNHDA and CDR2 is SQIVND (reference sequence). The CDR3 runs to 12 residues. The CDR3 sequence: CASSIDQETQYF. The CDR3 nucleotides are TGTGCCAGTAGTATTGACCAAGAGACCCAGTACTTC.

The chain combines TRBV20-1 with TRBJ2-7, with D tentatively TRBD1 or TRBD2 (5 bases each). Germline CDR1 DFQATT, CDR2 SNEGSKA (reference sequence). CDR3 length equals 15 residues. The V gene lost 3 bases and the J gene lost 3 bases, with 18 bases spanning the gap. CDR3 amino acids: CSASGGVGRDYEQYF. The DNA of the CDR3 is TGCAGTGCTAGTGGGGGTGTGGGCAGGGACTACGAGCAGTACTTC.

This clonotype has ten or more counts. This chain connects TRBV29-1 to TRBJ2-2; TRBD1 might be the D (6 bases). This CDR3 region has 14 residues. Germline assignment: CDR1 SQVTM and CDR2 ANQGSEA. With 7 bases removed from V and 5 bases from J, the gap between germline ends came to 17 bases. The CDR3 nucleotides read TGCAGCGCCCTCGACAGTCAGGGGACCGGGGAGCTGTTTTTT. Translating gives CSALDSQGTGELFF.

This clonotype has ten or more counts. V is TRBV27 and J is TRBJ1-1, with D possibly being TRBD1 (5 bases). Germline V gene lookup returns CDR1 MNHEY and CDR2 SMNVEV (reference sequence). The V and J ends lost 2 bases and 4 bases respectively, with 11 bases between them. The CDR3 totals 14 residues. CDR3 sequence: CASSLMGGGTEAFF. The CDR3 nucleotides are TGTGCCAGCAGTTTAATGGGGGGAGGCACTGAAGCTTTCTTT.

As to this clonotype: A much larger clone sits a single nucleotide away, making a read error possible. CDR3 protein: CASSPSTGGAQQYF. The CDR3 DNA sequence: TGTGCCAGCAGCCCCAGTACAGGGGGCGCCCAGCAGTACTTC. This chain links TRBV5-6 with TRBJ2-7, with TRBD1 identical over 9 bases. J gave up 8 bases and V 4 bases, and 10 bases lay outside the gene matches. Germline V gene data show CDR1 as SGHDT and CDR2 as YYEEEE. The CDR3 consists of 14 residues.

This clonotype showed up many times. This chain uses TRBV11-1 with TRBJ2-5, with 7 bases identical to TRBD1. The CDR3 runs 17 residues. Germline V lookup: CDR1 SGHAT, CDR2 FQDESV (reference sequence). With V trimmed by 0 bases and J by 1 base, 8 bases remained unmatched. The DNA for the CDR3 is TGTGCCAGCAGCTTAGCTGTCGGACAGGAGATCCAAGAGACCCAGTACTTC. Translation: CASSLAVGQEIQETQYF.

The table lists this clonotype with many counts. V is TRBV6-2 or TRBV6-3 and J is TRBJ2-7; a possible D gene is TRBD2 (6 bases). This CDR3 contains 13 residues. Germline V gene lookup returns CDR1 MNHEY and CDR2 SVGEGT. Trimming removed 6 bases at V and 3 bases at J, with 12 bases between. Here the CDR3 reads CASSFTSFYEQYF. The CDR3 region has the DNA TGTGCCAGCAGCTTCACTAGCTTCTACGAGCAGTACTTC.